This T cell receptor (beta chain) was documented in a study of blood T cells in healthy people across ages. Study-wide points: More naive CD4+ cells and higher diversity marked long-lived donors relative to aged donors.

On this clonotype itself: Its target is not known.

V dropped 4 bases and J dropped 8; count of bases not matched to a gene: 11. CDR1 and CDR2 (germline): SEHNR, FQNEAQ (reference sequence). The CDR3 extends over 15 amino acids. PCR was performed a second time for about 7 to 12 cycles using a sample-barcoded 5' primer and a J-beta primer mix. One entry per CDR3 protein results from TCRdb running MiXCR on the 5' RACE reads. The repertoire holds about 1.5 million distinct CDR3 sequences, with roughly two fifths as singletons. The specimen sequenced was blood. This TCR came from a woman between 18 and 30 years old in good health. The chain combines TRBV7-9 with TRBJ1-3; 7 bases are shared with TRBD1. CDR3 nucleotides: TGTGCCAGCAGCTCCTACAGGGGACGAGGAGACACCATATATTTT. Amino acid sequence: CASSSYRGRGDTIYF. The full variable domain, completed using reference TRBV7-9 and TRBJ1-3, is DTGVSQNPRHKITKRGQNVTFRCDPISEHNRLYWYRQTLGQGPEFLTYFQNEAQLEKSRLLSDRFSAERPKGSFSTLEIQRTEQGDSAMYLCASSSYRGRGDTIYFGEGSWLTVV.